This T cell receptor (beta chain) derives from a study of shared clonotypes between healthy human individuals. The data were produced by immunoSEQ multiplex PCR, yet TCRdb's version contains in-frame clones alone and is incomplete. The repertoire holds 900,000 to 1,200,000 clones, 75% to 80% seen once, with 0.5% to 0.65% in the top ten. This clone was counted many times. V shed 2 bases and J 4 bases; nucleotides not matched to a gene: 0. The CDR3 totals 14 residues. The germline V gene has CDR1 MNHEY and CDR2 SMNVEV (reference sequence). The sequence derives from a man between 18 and 35 years old in good health. Some clones in this sample may be carry-over from other donors' samples. The chain employs TRBV27 and TRBJ2-3; 10 bases map to TRBD1. The sample comprised memory CD4+ T cells from PBMCs. Subset of the sample: CD45RA-negative fraction. The CDR3 here is CASSLGTGADTQYF. CDR3 coding DNA: TGTGCCAGCAGTTTAGGGACAGGGGCAGATACGCAGTATTTT.